The subject of this entry is one TCR beta chain. The antigen is not known. These data are taken from a study of T cells in Graves' hyperthyroidism and ophthalmopathy. Per the germline V gene, CDR1 is SQVTM and CDR2 is ANQGSEA. The CDR3 spans 12 residues. Study-wide results and limits: Prediction of ophthalmopathy progression came a median around 6.1 months pre-onset. The majority of expanded thyroid clonotypes above 0.001 also appeared in blood.

Exclusion of a patient resulted from uncontrolled infection, other autoimmune disease, pregnancy or lactation. Amplification of TCR beta CDR3 regions was performed using RNA transcripts as template. The TCR CDR3 was amplified in a first-round RT-PCR using the HTBI primer set. MiXCR, applied by TCRdb to the multiplex PCR reads, yields one record per CDR3 protein. Of some 570,000 distinct CDR3 sequences in the sample, approximately 15% were seen once. The sequence was collected from a woman younger than 35 with Graves' ophthalmopathy. Sequencing was performed on blood. The rearrangement links TRBV29-1 to TRBJ2-1, with a possible D match to TRBD2 (6 bases). The CDR3 DNA is TGCAGTCACGAGCGGGCTTACAATGAGCAGTTCTTC. It encodes CSHERAYNEQFF.